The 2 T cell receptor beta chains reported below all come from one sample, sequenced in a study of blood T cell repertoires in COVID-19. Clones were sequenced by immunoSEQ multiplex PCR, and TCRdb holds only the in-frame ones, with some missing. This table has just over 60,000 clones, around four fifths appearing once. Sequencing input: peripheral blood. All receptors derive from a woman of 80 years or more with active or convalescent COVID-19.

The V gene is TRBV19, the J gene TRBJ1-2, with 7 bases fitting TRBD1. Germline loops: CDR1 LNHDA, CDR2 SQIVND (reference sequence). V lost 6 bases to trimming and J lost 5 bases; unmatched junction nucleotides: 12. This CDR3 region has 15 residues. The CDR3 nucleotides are TGTGCCAGTAGCCCTATAGACAGGGCTACATATGGCTACACCTTC. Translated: CASSPIDRATYGYTF.

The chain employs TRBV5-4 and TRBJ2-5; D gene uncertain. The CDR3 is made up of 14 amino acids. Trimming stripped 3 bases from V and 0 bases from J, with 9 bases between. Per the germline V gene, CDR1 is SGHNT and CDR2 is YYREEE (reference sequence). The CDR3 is CASSSYEYQETQYF. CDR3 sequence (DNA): TGTGCCAGCAGCTCCTATGAGTACCAAGAGACCCAGTACTTC.